This T cell receptor beta chain comes out of a study of control samples from healthy donors and cancer patients. The table came from immunoSEQ multiplex PCR; TCRdb's copy has only in-frame clones and leaves some out. The table records some 140,000 clones, just under 95% of them present only once. This clone was seen just once. Source material: blood. The origin of this receptor is a man in his forties in good health.

The CDR3: CASSPRDRINQPQHF. The CDR3 DNA sequence: TGTGCCAGTAGTCCCCGGGACAGGATCAATCAGCCCCAGCATTTT. J is TRBJ1-5 and V is TRBV19; 8 nucleotides match TRBD1. Germline loops: CDR1 LNHDA, CDR2 SQIVND (reference sequence). This CDR3 contains 15 residues. V gave up 5 bases and J gave up 3 bases; unmatched junction bases: 6.